A single sample gave rise to the 19 T cell receptor beta chains below, sequenced in a study of Tregs in tolerant kidney transplant recipients. Libraries were prepared by immunoSEQ multiplex PCR; TCRdb keeps only in-frame clonotypes and omits some of them. The ten most abundant clones cover under 0.9% of a sample with about 52,000 clones. The sequencing used CD4+ T cells from blood, collected before the transplant. The origin of the receptors is a human donor who received a combined kidney and bone marrow transplant.

As regards this clone: The observed sequence ends 3 residues before the CDR3 terminus, with the missing tail filled in from the germline J gene. The same CDR3 arises from other DNA sequences in this sample as well. The chain couples TRBV18 to TRBJ1-1; 7 bases align to TRBD1. Unmatched junction bases numbered 1, after V lost 1 base and J lost 2 bases. The CDR3 totals 14 residues. The germline gives CDR1 KGHSH, CDR2 LQKENI. The CDR3 here is CASSPRQGNTEAFF. CDR3 DNA (partial): TGTGCCAGCTCACCACGACAGGGAAACACTGAA.

Details on this clone: Coverage ceases 3 residues before the CDR3 finishes, and the germline J gene fills in the end. This sequence joins TRBV20-1 and TRBJ2-3; perhaps TRBD2 as D (5 bases). The CDR3 contains 15 residues. V was trimmed by 0 bases and J by 2 bases, leaving 12 bases between them. The germline CDR1 and CDR2 sequences are DFQATT and SNEGSKA (reference sequence). CDR3 residues: CSARDYKRFTDTQYF. CDR3 DNA, as far as it was read: TGCAGTGCTAGAGATTATAAGCGGTTCACAGATACG.

In the case of this clone: The missing CDR3 end, 3 residues past where the read stops, is filled in from the germline J gene. The chain recombines TRBV19 with TRBJ2-1, with 8 bases matching TRBD2. The CDR3 covers 16 residues. Trimming removed 3 bases from V and 4 bases from J; junction bases left unmatched: 8. The germline V gene encodes CDR1 LNHDA and CDR2 SQIVND (reference sequence). CDR3 DNA, as far as it was read: TGTGCCAGTAGTATGCCGCGACTAGCGTTGTACAATGAG. Amino acid sequence: CASSMPRLALYNE. The whole CDR3 sequence is CASSMPRLALYNEQFF.

Incomplete CDR3 DNA: TGTGCCAGCAGCGCCCGCGGACAGCTCCCTTACGAG. Amino acids: CASSARGQLPYE. The CDR3 as a whole reads CASSARGQLPYEQYF. J is TRBJ2-7 and V is TRBV6-2 or TRBV6-3; D perhaps matches TRBD1 (6 bases). The DNA ends 3 residues before the CDR3 does, and the rest of the CDR3 is filled in from the germline J gene. The CDR3 is made up of 15 amino acids. V lost 6 bases and J 4 bases, leaving 19 bases between the germline ends. In germline, CDR1 is MNHEY, CDR2 SVGEGT.

This chain's CDR3 is CASSPDSDYGYTF. The CDR3 DNA, read in part, is TGTGCCAGCAGCCCCGACAGTGACTATGGC. The chain combines TRBV7-8 with TRBJ1-2, with D perhaps matching TRBD1 (5 bases). The sequence runs out 3 residues before the end of the CDR3; the remainder is reconstructed from the germline J gene. V was shortened by 5 bases and J by 3 bases, with 10 bases between the two germline ends. This CDR3 region has 13 residues. The V gene's germline CDR1 is SGHVS and CDR2 FQNEAQ.

As for this clone: Read sequence stops 3 residues before the CDR3 end, and the germline J gene provides the missing end. The V gene is TRBV19, the J gene TRBJ2-3; 7 bases agree with TRBD2. The CDR3 consists of 15 residues. Germline V CDR1 and CDR2: LNHDA, SQIVND (reference sequence). J lost 2 bases, V lost 5 bases, and 7 bases had no gene match. CDR3 DNA, as far as it was read: TGTGCCAGTAGTGGAGGGAGGGGTAACACAGATACG. It encodes CASSGGRGNTDT. The entire CDR3 sequence reads CASSGGRGNTDTQYF.

As regards this clone: The observed sequence ends 3 residues before the CDR3 terminus, with the missing tail filled in from the germline J gene. The chain carries TRBV18 and TRBJ1-4, with D possibly TRBD1 on 5 matching bases. The CDR3 contains 16 residues. With 1 base removed from V and 0 bases from J, the gap between germline ends came to 9 bases. Germline V gene data show CDR1 as KGHSH and CDR2 as LQKENI. The DNA read from the CDR3 is TGTGCCAGCTCACCACTTCAGGGCTCAACTAATGAAAAA. Its protein is CASSPLQGSTNEK. The CDR3 in its entirety is CASSPLQGSTNEKLFF.

As to this clone: The CDR3 goes on 3 residues after the read ends, and that part is filled in from the germline J gene. This chain uses TRBV20-1 with TRBJ1-1, with D perhaps TRBD1 (5 bases). The length of the CDR3 is 12 residues. Germline V gene lookup returns CDR1 DFQATT and CDR2 SNEGSKA (reference sequence). Incomplete CDR3 DNA: TGCAGTGCTAGAGTCTTAGGGGCACGG. Translating gives CSARVLGAR. The CDR3 as a whole reads CSARVLGARAFF.

The CDR3 is CASSLVLRTGGTGELFF. Partial CDR3 DNA: TGCGCCAGCAGCTTGGTCTTGAGGACCGGGGGGACCGGGGAG. The chain has TRBV5-1 and TRBJ2-2, with TRBD2 matching over 7 bases. The CDR3 goes on 3 residues after the read ends, and that part is filled in from the germline J gene. The CDR3 loop spans 17 amino acids. Germline CDR1 is SGHRS and CDR2 is YFSETQ. Trimming cost V 0 bases and J 5 bases; bases outside gene matches: 10.

About this clone: From the germline J gene comes the end of the CDR3, since the read stops 3 residues before it. The chain is built from TRBV19 and TRBJ2-2; D might be TRBD1 (5 bases). The CDR3 spans 14 residues. Germline loops: CDR1 LNHDA, CDR2 SQIVND (reference sequence). The V end was cut by 5 bases, the J end by 4 bases, with 11 bases between. The CDR3 here is CASSVRAATGELFF. The CDR3 bases that were read are TGTGCCAGTAGTGTCAGGGCCGCCACCGGGGAG.

As regards this clone: With the read ending 3 residues before the CDR3 end, the germline J gene is used to fill in that end. The J gene is TRBJ2-6, the V gene TRBV7-6; D is possibly TRBD2 (6 bases). Trimming took 5 bases from V and 1 from J, leaving 6 bases between them. Germline CDR1 is SGHVS and CDR2 is FNYEAQ. The CDR3 is 14 amino acids. CDR3 DNA (partial): TGTGCCAGCAGCCGGGGGTCTGGGGCCAACGTC. Translated, it gives CASSRGSGANV. The whole CDR3 protein is CASSRGSGANVLTF.

CDR3 sequence reads: CSARDPFSSTDTQYF. The part of the CDR3 DNA that was read is TGCAGTGCTAGAGATCCGTTTTCTAGCACAGATACG. The chain links TRBV20-1 to TRBJ2-3; no clear D. The read falls 3 residues short of the CDR3 end, and the missing part is taken from the germline J gene. The V gene's germline CDR1 is DFQATT and CDR2 SNEGSKA (reference sequence). The CDR3 consists of 15 residues. V was cut by 0 bases and J by 0 bases, with 10 bases left in between.

Details on this clone: The read finishes 3 residues shy of the CDR3 end, and the germline J gene is used to complete it. The chain has TRBV5-6 and TRBJ2-1; D is undetermined. CDR1 is SGHDT, CDR2 YYEEEE, per germline. This CDR3 has 15 amino acids. Between the trimmed V and J ends, which lost 0 bases and 4 bases, there was a span of 11 bases. CDR3 residues: CASSLGRATYNEQFF. CDR3 DNA, as far as it was read: TGTGCCAGCAGCTTGGGTAGGGCAACATACAATGAG.

As regards this clone: The CDR3 end lies 3 residues beyond the end of the read and is filled in from the germline J gene. The gene calls are TRBV30 and TRBJ1-1; tentative D call: TRBD1 (6 bases). Germline V gives CDR1 GTSNPN, CDR2 SVGIG (reference sequence). The CDR3 sequence is 14 residues long. V was clipped by 4 bases and J by 5 bases, with 17 bases between them. The CDR3 sequence: CAWKRGQVVTEAFF. CDR3 bases read: TGTGCCTGGAAGCGGGGGCAGGTGGTGACTGAA. Variable domain in full (rest from reference TRBV30 and TRBJ1-1): SQTIHQWPATLVQPVGSPLSLECTVEGTSNPNLYWYRQAAGRGLQLLFYSVGIGQISSEVPQNLSASRPQDRQFILSSKKLLLSDSGFYLCAWKRGQVVTEAFFGQGTRLTVV.

With regard to this clone: The CDR3 is cut off 3 residues early in the read; its end comes from the germline J gene. The rearrangement joins TRBV20-1 to TRBJ1-3; 7 bases map to TRBD1. The V and J ends lost 6 bases and 3 bases, in that order; junction bases with no gene match: 5. The CDR3 runs 13 residues. CDR1 DFQATT and CDR2 SNEGSKA come from the germline V gene (reference sequence). CDR3 DNA (partial): TGCAGTGCGAGCAGGGGGGTTGGAAACACC. This encodes CSASRGVGNT. In full, the CDR3 reads CSASRGVGNTIYF.

Note on this clone: The read stops 3 residues short of the end of the CDR3; the missing end is completed from the germline J gene. The chain links TRBV2 to TRBJ2-7, with 7 positions matching TRBD2. V dropped 1 base and J dropped 3; count of bases not matched to a gene: 6. The V gene's germline CDR1 is SNHLY and CDR2 FYNNEI. The CDR3 sequence is 15 residues long. The CDR3 protein is CASSEGSSGLYEQYF. CDR3 DNA (partial): TGTGCCAGCAGTGAAGGGTCTAGCGGACTCTACGAG.

Regarding this clone: The read falls 3 residues short of the CDR3 end, and the missing part is taken from the germline J gene. The chain links TRBV6-1 to TRBJ1-5, with TRBD1 as a possible D gene (5 bases). This CDR3 is built from 16 residues. With 3 bases removed from V and 0 bases from J, the gap between germline ends came to 12 bases. The V gene's germline CDR1 is MNHNS and CDR2 SASEGT. CDR3 bases read: TGTGCCAGCAGTGAGGCGCAGGGTTTTAGCAATCAGCCC. Its protein is CASSEAQGFSNQP. The full-length CDR3 reads as CASSEAQGFSNQPQHF.

With respect to this clone: The read halts 3 residues ahead of the CDR3 end, with the missing end drawn from the germline J gene. The gene calls are TRBV2 and TRBJ1-2; TRBD1 matches 9 bases. The junction had 8 bases not matched to a gene; V was cut back by 10 bases and J by 5 bases. This CDR3 comprises 13 residues. The germline V gene has CDR1 SNHLY and CDR2 FYNNEI. CDR3 protein: CATSDRGKYGYTF. The sequenced part of the CDR3 DNA is TGTGCCACCTCGGACAGGGGCAAATATGGC.

As to this clone: The observed sequence ends 3 residues before the CDR3 terminus, with the missing tail filled in from the germline J gene. The rearrangement uses TRBV19 and TRBJ2-7; TRBD1 might be the D (5 bases). CDR3 length: 12 amino acids. CDR1 and CDR2 from the germline V gene are LNHDA and SQIVND (reference sequence). Trimming cost V 4 bases and J 4 bases, with 8 bases left between them. The CDR3 spells CASSTRQYEQYF. The DNA read from the CDR3 is TGTGCCAGTAGTACCCGACAGTACGAG. The variable domain in full, completed from reference TRBV19 and TRBJ2-7, reads DGGITQSPKYLFRKEGQNVTLSCEQNLNHDAMYWYRQDPGQGLRLIYYSQIVNDFQKGDIAEGYSVSREKKESFPLTVTSAQKNPTAFYLCASSTRQYEQYFGPGTRLTVT.